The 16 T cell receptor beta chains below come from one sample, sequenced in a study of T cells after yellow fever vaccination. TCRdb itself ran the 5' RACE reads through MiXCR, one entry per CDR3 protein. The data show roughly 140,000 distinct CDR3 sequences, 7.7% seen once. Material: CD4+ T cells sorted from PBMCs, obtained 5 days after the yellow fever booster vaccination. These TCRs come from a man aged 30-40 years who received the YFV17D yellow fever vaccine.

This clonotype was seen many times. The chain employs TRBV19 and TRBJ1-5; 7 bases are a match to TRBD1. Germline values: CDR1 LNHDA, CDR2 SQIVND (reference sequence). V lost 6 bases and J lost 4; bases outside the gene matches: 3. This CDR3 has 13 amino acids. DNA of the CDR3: TGTGCCAGTAGGACCAGGGGGAATCAGCCCCAGCATTTT. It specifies CASRTRGNQPQHF.

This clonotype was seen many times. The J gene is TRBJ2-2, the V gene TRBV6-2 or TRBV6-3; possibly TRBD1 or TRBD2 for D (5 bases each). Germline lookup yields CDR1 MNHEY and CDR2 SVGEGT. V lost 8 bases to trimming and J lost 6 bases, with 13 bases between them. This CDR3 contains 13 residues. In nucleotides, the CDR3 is TGTGCCAGCCGGGACCCCACGTCCGGGGAGCTGTTTTTT. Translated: CASRDPTSGELFF.

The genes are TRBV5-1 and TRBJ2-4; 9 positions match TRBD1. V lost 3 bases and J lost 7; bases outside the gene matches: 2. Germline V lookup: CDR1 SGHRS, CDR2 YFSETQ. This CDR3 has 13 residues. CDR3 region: CASSSGTGNIQYF. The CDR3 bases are TGCGCCAGCAGCTCAGGGACAGGGAACATTCAGTACTTC.

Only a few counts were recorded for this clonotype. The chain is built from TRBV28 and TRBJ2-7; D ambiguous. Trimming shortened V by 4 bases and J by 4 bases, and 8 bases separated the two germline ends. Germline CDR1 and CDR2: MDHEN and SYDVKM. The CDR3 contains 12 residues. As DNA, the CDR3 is TGTGCCAGCAGTTCCCCCCGATACGAGCAGTACTTC. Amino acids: CASSSPRYEQYF.

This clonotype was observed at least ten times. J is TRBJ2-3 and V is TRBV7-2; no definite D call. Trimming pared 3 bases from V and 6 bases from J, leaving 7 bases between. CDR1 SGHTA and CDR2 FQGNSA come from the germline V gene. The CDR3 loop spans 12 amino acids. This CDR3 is CASSFLGDTQYF. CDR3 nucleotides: TGTGCCAGCAGCTTCCTGGGCGATACGCAGTATTTT.

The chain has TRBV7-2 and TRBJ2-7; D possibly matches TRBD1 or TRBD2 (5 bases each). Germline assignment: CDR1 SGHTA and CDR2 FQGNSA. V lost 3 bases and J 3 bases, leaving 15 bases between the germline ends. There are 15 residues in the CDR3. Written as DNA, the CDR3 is TGTGCCAGCAGCTTGGGACCGGACACCAGCTACGAGCAGTACTTC. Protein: CASSLGPDTSYEQYF.

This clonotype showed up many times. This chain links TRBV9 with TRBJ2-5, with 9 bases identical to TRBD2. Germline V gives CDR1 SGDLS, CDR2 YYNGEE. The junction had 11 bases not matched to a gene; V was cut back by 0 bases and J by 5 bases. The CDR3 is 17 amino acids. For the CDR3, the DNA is TGTGCCAGCAGCGTAGTTGGCGGGAGGGGAGGATTGGAGACCCAGTACTTC. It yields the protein CASSVVGGRGGLETQYF.

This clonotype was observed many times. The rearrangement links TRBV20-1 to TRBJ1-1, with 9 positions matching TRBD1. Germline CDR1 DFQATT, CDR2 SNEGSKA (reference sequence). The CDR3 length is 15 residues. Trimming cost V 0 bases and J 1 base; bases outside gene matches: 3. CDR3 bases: TGCAGTGCTAGAGATCCGACAGGGGGGAACACTGAAGCTTTCTTT. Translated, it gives CSARDPTGGNTEAFF.

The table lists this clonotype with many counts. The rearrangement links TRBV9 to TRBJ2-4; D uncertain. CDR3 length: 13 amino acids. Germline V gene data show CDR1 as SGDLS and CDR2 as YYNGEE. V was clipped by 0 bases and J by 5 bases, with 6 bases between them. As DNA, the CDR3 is TGTGCCAGCAGCGTAGATTTCCAAAACATTCAGTACTTC. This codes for CASSVDFQNIQYF.

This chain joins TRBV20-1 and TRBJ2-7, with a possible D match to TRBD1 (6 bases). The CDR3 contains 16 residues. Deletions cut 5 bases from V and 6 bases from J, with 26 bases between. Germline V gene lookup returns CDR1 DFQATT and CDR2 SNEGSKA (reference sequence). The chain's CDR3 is CSAELIRTAFSSEQYF. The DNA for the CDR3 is TGCAGTGCTGAATTGATTAGGACAGCGTTTAGTAGCGAGCAGTACTTC.

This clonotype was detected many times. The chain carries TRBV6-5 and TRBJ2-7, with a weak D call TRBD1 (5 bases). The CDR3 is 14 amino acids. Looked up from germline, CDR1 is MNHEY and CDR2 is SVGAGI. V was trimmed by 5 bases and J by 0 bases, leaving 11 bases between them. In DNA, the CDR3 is TGTGCCAGCAGTCCCGACAGAACCTCCTACGAGCAGTACTTC. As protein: CASSPDRTSYEQYF.

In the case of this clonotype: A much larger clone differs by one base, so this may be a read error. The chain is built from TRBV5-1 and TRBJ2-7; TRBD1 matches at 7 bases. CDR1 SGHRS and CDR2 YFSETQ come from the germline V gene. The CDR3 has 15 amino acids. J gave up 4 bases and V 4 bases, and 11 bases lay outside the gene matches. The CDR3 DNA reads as TGCGCCAGCAGCCCGTCAGGAAACAGGGGTTACGAGCAGTACTTC. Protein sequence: CASSPSGNRGYEQYF.

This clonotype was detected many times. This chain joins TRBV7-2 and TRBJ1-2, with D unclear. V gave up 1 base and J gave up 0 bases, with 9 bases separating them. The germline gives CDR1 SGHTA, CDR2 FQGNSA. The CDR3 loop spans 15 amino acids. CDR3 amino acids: CASSLGLGTNYGYTF. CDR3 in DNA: TGTGCCAGCAGCTTAGGCCTGGGAACTAACTATGGCTACACCTTC. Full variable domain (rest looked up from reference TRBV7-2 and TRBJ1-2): GAGVSQSPSNKVTEKGKDVELRCDPISGHTALYWYRQSLGQGLEFLIYFQGNSAPDKSGLPSDRFSAERTGGSVSTLTIQRTQQEDSAVYLCASSLGLGTNYGYTFGSGTRLTVV.

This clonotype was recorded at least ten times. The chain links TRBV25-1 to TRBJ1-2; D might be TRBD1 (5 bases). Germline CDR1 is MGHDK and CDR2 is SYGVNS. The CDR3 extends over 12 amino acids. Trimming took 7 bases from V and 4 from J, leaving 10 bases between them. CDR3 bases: TGTGCCAGCAAGGGACCGAGCTATGGCTACACCTTC. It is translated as CASKGPSYGYTF.

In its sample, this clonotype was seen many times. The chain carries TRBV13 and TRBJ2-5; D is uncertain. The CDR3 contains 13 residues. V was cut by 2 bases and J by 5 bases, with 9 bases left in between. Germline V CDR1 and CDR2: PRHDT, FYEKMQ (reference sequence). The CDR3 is CASSLWGKETQYF. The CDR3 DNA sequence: TGTGCCAGCAGCTTATGGGGAAAGGAGACCCAGTACTTC.

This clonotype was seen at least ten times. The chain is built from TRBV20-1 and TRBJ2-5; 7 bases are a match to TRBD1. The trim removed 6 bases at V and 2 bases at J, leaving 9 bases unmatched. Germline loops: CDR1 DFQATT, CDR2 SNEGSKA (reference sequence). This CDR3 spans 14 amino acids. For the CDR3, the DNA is TGCAGTGCGAAGGGACAGCGGTTTCAAGAGACCCAGTACTTC. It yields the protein CSAKGQRFQETQYF.